The 3 T cell receptor beta chains in this list originate from one sample, sequenced in a study of response to subunit inactivated influenza vaccine. TCRdb reanalysed the RT-PCR reads using MiXCR and keeps one entry per CDR3 protein. Of some 600,000 distinct CDR3 sequences in the sample, 13% to 15% were seen once. Specimen: PBMCs from blood, collected roughly 15 days before vaccination. The receptors stem from a man in his forties or fifties who received an inactivated influenza vaccine.

The chain carries TRBV15 and TRBJ2-3; TRBD2 agrees at 12 bases. Germline-derived CDR1 and CDR2 are LNHNV and YYDKDF (reference sequence). J gave up 2 bases and V 5 bases, and 17 bases lay outside the gene matches. This CDR3 has 20 amino acids. The DNA for the CDR3 is TGTGCCACCAGCTCCCCGACTAGCGGGAGCTCTCATCCAACCACAGATACGCAGTATTTT. Its translation: CATSSPTSGSSHPTTDTQYF.

CDR3 amino acids: CASGPTRLKETQYF. The CDR3 DNA sequence: TGCGCCAGCGGCCCTACTAGACTAAAAGAGACCCAGTACTTC. The J gene is TRBJ2-5, the V gene TRBV5-1, with D perhaps matching TRBD2 (5 bases). Germline CDR1 is SGHRS and CDR2 is YFSETQ. The CDR3 extends over 14 amino acids. With 7 bases removed from V and 3 bases from J, the gap between germline ends came to 16 bases.

The chain links TRBV7-2 to TRBJ2-7; 9 bases are shared with TRBD2. Germline V gene sequence: CDR1 SGHTA, CDR2 FQGNSA. V shed 1 base and J 4 bases; nucleotides not matched to a gene: 8. The CDR3 extends over 16 amino acids. In nucleotides, the CDR3 is TGTGCCAGCAGCTTAGTCGCGGGGGGGCCCTCTTACGAGCAGTACTTC. Translation: CASSLVAGGPSYEQYF.